This TCR beta chain was identified during a study of CD8 T cells in Susac syndrome. Trimming stripped 8 bases from V and 0 bases from J, with 13 bases between. Per the germline V gene, CDR1 is SQVTM and CDR2 is ANQGSEA. The CDR3 sequence is 14 residues long. TCR beta sequences were obtained from blood CD8+ and CD4+ T cells. The multiple sclerosis controls were treatment-naive patients with relapsing-remitting disease that was stable or active. TEMRA cells were FACS-enriched, while CD8+ and CD4+ T cells were negatively isolated. Random-hexamer reverse transcription was applied to roughly 0.45 to 1 ug RNA. With immunoSEQ multiplex PCR, TCR beta CDR3 was amplified across 54 Vbeta and 13 Jbeta. Each CDR3 protein is one row after TCRdb ran MiXCR on the immunoSEQ multiplex PCR reads. Altogether around 140,000 distinct CDR3 sequences are present, 85% to 95% being singletons, with the ten largest covering about 0.11%.

Sequences were obtained from CD4+ T cells from PBMCs. The V and J genes are TRBV29-1 and TRBJ2-2, with a possible D match to TRBD2 (5 bases). This clonotype originated in a human donor with multiple sclerosis. CDR3 amino acids: CSIGPGTNTGELFF. CDR3 sequence (DNA): TGCAGCATTGGGCCCGGGACGAACACCGGGGAGCTGTTTTTT.